The rows below give T cell receptor beta chains drawn from one sample of a study of beta chain features in type 1 diabetes. Generated by immunoSEQ multiplex PCR, the TCRdb table keeps only in-frame clones and is missing some. The table records 300,000 or so clones, approximately 12% of them present only once. The sample taken for sequencing was naive CD4+ T cells from blood. All receptors derive from a woman aged 18-35 years with type 1 diabetes. CDR3s include the opening cysteine and the closing phenylalanine or tryptophan. Fields, in order: V gene, J gene, CDR3 length, D gene, clone size, CDR3 DNA, CDR3 protein. A D gene is named only where the DNA matches it firmly. Only part of the rows carry a size: once, few, many, or a class if the clone is expanded.

>TRBV5-1|TRBJ2-1|16|TRBD2|NA
TGCGCCAGCGCAAAAAACCCTAGCGGGGCCTACAATGAGCAGTTCTTC
CASAKNPSGAYNEQFF
>TRBV19|TRBJ2-1|15|NA|few
TGTGCCAGTAGTATTGGAGACTTTCAATACAATGAGCAGTTCTTC
CASSIGDFQYNEQFF
>TRBV5-6|TRBJ1-1|15|NA|NA
TGTGCCAGCAGCTTGGTAGGCAGGGGAATCGCTGAAGCTTTCTTT
CASSLVGRGIAEAFF
>TRBV5-1|TRBJ2-1|14|TRBD2|NA
TGCGCCAGCAGCAAAGCGGGAGGGAACAATGAGCAGTTCTTC
CASSKAGGNNEQFF
>TRBV19|TRBJ2-1|13|NA|few
TGTGCCAGTAGTATAGATTGGCTAGCAGAGCAGTTCTTC
CASSIDWLAEQFF
>TRBV5-1|TRBJ1-4|16|TRBD1|NA
TGCGCCAGCAGCCTTATGATGGGACAGCGGTATGAAAAACTGTTTTTT
CASSLMMGQRYEKLFF
>TRBV19|TRBJ1-5|15|NA|few
TGTGCCAGTAGTATAATGACGGGGTCCGGGCAGCCCCAGCATTTT
CASSIMTGSGQPQHF
>TRBV18|TRBJ1-2|14|NA|NA
TGTGCCAGCTCACCATCGCAGGAAGGCGATGGCTACACCTTC
CASSPSQEGDGYTF
>TRBV21-1|TRBJ2-1|18|NA|NA
TGTGCCAGCAGCACACTAGCGGGAGGGGCAGAATCCTACAATGAGCAGTTCTTC
CASSTLAGGAESYNEQFF
>TRBV7-9|TRBJ1-5|14|NA|few
TGTGCCAGCAGCACGGGACACACCAATCAGCCCCAGCATTTT
CASSTGHTNQPQHF
>TRBV4-2|TRBJ2-7|14|NA|few
TGTGCCAGCAGCCAAGATATCCAGGGATACGAGCAGTACTTC
CASSQDIQGYEQYF
>TRBV27|TRBJ2-1|20|TRBD2|few
TGTGCCAGCACTGCCCGCCCCACTAGCGGGAGACCTTCTCTTAACAATGAGCAGTTCTTC
CASTARPTSGRPSLNNEQFF
>TRBV18|TRBJ2-5|15|TRBD1|NA
TGTGCCAGCTCACCATTCGAACAGGGGGCAAAGACCCAGTACTTC
CASSPFEQGAKTQYF
>TRBV28|TRBJ2-3|15|TRBD2|few
TGTGCCAGCAGGGGGACTAGCGGAGGCACAGATACGCAGTATTTT
CASRGTSGGTDTQYF
>TRBV10-2|TRBJ2-7|14|NA|NA
TGCGCCAGCCGCGGACAGCCGACCTCCTACGAGCAGTACTTC
CASRGQPTSYEQYF
>TRBV9|TRBJ1-4|15|NA|NA
TGTGCCAGCAGCTCTCAGGGAATCCCTAATGAAAAACTGTTTTTT
CASSSQGIPNEKLFF
>TRBV7-9|TRBJ2-5|13|TRBD1|NA
TGTGCCCCCAGGTTAAGGGGGCGAGAGACCCAGTACTTC
CAPRLRGRETQYF
>TRBV25-1|TRBJ1-1|16|NA|few
TGTGCCAGCAGTGAATATGGGGCAACTCGGAACACTGAAGCTTTCTTT
CASSEYGATRNTEAFF
>TRBV27|TRBJ2-1|16|TRBD2|few
TGTGCCAGCAGTCCGACGGGACTAGAGGCCGGCAATGAGCAGTTCTTC
CASSPTGLEAGNEQFF
>TRBV2|TRBJ2-5|14|NA|few
TGTGCCAGCAGTAGAGGTTACCCTCAAGAGACCCAGTACTTC
CASSRGYPQETQYF
>TRBV9|TRBJ2-3|17|TRBD2|few
TGTGCCAGCAGCGTAGTGACTAGCGGGAGGGGAACAGATACGCAGTATTTT
CASSVVTSGRGTDTQYF
>TRBV29-1|TRBJ2-3|13|NA|NA
TGCAGCGTTGGGGGGCAGGGGACAGATACGCAGTATTTT
CSVGGQGTDTQYF
>TRBV11-2|TRBJ1-1|11|NA|NA
TGTGCCAGCAGGACTAACACTGAAGCTTTCTTT
CASRTNTEAFF
>TRBV19|TRBJ1-1|15|NA|NA
TGTGCCAGTAGTATAGATAGTCGTCAGGTGATTGAAGCTTTCTTT
CASSIDSRQVIEAFF
>TRBV7-2|TRBJ2-1|13|NA|NA
TGTGCCAGCAGCTTAGCGTCTTACAATGAGCAGTTCTTC
CASSLASYNEQFF
>TRBV30|TRBJ1-5|15|TRBD1|NA
TGTGCCTGGGCAAAATGGACAGGGGGCGGTCAGCCCCAGCATTTT
CAWAKWTGGGQPQHF
>TRBV9|TRBJ2-1|20|TRBD2|NA
TGTGCCAGCAGCGTAGCTCCCTCCGGGACTAGCGGGAGGGCCTTATATGAGCAGTTCTTC
CASSVAPSGTSGRALYEQFF
>TRBV10-3|TRBJ2-7|15|NA|few
TGTGCCATCAGTGAGTTGCCCGGGTACTCCTACGAGCAGTACTTC
CAISELPGYSYEQYF
>TRBV20-1|TRBJ2-7|10|NA|few
TGCAGTGCTAGCCGGTACGAGCAGTACTTC
CSASRYEQYF
>TRBV11-2|TRBJ2-1|15|TRBD2|few
TGTGCCAGCAGCCTTACTAGCGGCTCCTACAATGAGCAGTTCTTC
CASSLTSGSYNEQFF
>TRBV9|TRBJ1-1|14|NA|NA
TGTGCCAGCAGCGAGGGGAACTGGAACACTGAAGCTTTCTTT
CASSEGNWNTEAFF
>TRBV20-1|TRBJ1-4|11|NA|few
TGCAGTTCCTTGGGGGCGGAAAAACTGTTTTTT
CSSLGAEKLFF
>TRBV11-3|TRBJ2-3|13|TRBD2|NA
TGTGCCAGCAGCTCCCTCGGGGCGGGAGGGCCCTATTTT
CASSSLGAGGPYF
>TRBV9|TRBJ2-2|14|TRBD1|few
TGTGCCAGCAGCGTGGGACAGGCCAGCGGGGAGCTGTTTTTT
CASSVGQASGELFF
>TRBV19|TRBJ2-1|14|TRBD2|once
TGTGCCACCTCTTTTAGCGGGAGTTTCGATGAGCAGTTCTTC
CATSFSGSFDEQFF
>TRBV29-1|TRBJ2-7|14|TRBD2|NA
TGCAGCGTTGGCCCCCGACTAGCGGCCTACGAGCAGTACTTC
CSVGPRLAAYEQYF
>TRBV5-1|TRBJ2-1|16|TRBD2|NA
TGCGCCAGCAGCTCGACTACTAGCGGGGCCTACAATGAGCAGTTCTTC
CASSSTTSGAYNEQFF
>TRBV9|TRBJ2-6|13|NA|few
TGTGCCAGCAGCGCCGGGATTTTCAACGTCCTGACTTTC
CASSAGIFNVLTF
>TRBV14|TRBJ2-1|16|TRBD2|NA
TGTGCCAGCAGCCCTATCACGACTAGCGGGAAGAATGAGCAGTTCTTC
CASSPITTSGKNEQFF
>TRBV4-2|TRBJ2-3|14|NA|NA
TGTGCCAGCAGCCAAGTCGGAGGCACAGATACGCAGTATTTT
CASSQVGGTDTQYF
>TRBV30|TRBJ1-2|14|NA|few
TGTGCCTGGAGTGTACGCGGGGGAAACTATGGCTACACCTTC
CAWSVRGGNYGYTF
>TRBV4-3|TRBJ2-1|13|NA|NA
TGCGCCAGCAGCCCAGGGTTTACCAGTGAGCAGTTCTTC
CASSPGFTSEQFF
>TRBV5-4|TRBJ2-1|13|TRBD2|few
TGTGCCAGCAGCCCGGTAGCGGGCAATGAGCAGTTCTTC
CASSPVAGNEQFF